This TCR beta chain was obtained from a study of CD8 T cells in Susac syndrome. Background on the study: Patients with Susac syndrome who were sequenced included six with active disease and fewer than 10 in remission. Study-wide results and caveats: Peak Susac CD8+ clonal expansion was seen in TEMRA cells and active patients. Across the total CD8+ repertoires, 15 to 20 Susac-specific public clones were detected, and across the CD8+ TEMRA repertoires, several such clones were detected.

V was cut by 5 bases and J by 10 bases, with 17 bases left in between. CDR1 and CDR2 from the germline V gene are SEHNR and FQNEAQ (reference sequence). There are 13 residues in the CDR3. High-throughput TCR beta sequencing covered peripheral CD8+ and CD4+ T cells. Comment on this clonotype: Its target is not known.

Random hexamers were used to reverse transcribe about 0.45 to 1 ug of RNA. Each CDR3 protein is one row after TCRdb ran MiXCR on the immunoSEQ multiplex PCR reads. The sample comprises under 95,000 distinct CDR3 sequences, over 90% of which are singletons, and about 0.45% rests with the top ten. The origin of this receptor is a human donor with Susac syndrome. Sequenced sample: CD8+ T cells from PBMCs. The chain has TRBV7-9 and TRBJ1-1; no reliable D call. DNA for the CDR3: TGTGCCAGCAGCACTCGGGGTATCTCGGGAGCTTTCTTT. It is translated as CASSTRGISGAFF.